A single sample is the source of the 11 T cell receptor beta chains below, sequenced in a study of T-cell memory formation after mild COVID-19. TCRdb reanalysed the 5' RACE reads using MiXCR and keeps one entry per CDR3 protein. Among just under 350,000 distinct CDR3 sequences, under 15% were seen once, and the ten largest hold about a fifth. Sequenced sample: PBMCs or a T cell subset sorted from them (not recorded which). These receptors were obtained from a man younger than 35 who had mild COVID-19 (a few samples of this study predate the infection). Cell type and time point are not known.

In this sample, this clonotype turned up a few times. DNA for the CDR3: TGCAGTGCTAGAGCCGGGACAGTCCCCTACGAGCAGTACTTC. Translating gives CSARAGTVPYEQYF. The chain combines TRBV20-1 with TRBJ2-7, with 7 bases aligning to TRBD1. CDR3 size: 14 residues. V dropped 1 base and J dropped 2; count of bases not matched to a gene: 5. Looked up from germline, CDR1 is DFQATT and CDR2 is SNEGSKA (reference sequence).

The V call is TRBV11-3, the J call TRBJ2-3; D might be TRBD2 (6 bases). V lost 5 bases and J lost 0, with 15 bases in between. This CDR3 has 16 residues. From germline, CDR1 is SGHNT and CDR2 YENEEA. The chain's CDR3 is CASSPRGTSSTDTQYF. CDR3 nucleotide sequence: TGTGCCAGCAGCCCCCGCGGGACCTCTAGCACAGATACGCAGTATTTT.

The chain's CDR3 is CASSLRGHIPGGTEAFF. The CDR3 DNA reads TGCGCCAGCAGCCTCCGCGGACACATTCCAGGGGGCACTGAAGCTTTCTTT. V gene TRBV4-1 combines with J gene TRBJ1-1, with 7 bases aligning to TRBD1. CDR1 MGHRA and CDR2 YSYEKL come from the germline V gene. The V and J ends lost 4 bases and 4 bases, in that order; junction bases with no gene match: 15. CDR3 length: 17 amino acids.

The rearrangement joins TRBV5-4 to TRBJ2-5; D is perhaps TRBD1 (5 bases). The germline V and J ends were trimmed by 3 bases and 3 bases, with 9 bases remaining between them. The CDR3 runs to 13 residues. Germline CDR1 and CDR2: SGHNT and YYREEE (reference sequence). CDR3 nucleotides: TGTGCCAGCAGCTCCACGACAGAAGAGACCCAGTACTTC. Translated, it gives CASSSTTEETQYF.

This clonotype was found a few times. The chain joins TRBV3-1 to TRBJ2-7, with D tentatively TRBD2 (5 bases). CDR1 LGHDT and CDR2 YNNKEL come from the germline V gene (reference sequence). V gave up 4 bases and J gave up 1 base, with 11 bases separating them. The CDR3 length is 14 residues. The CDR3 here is CASSRGTGSYEQYV. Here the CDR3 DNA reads TGTGCCAGCAGCCGAGGAACGGGATCCTACGAGCAGTACGTC.

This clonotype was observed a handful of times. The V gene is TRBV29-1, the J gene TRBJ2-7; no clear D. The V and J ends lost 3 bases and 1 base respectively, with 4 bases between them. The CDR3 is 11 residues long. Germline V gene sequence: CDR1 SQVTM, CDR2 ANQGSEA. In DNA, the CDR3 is TGCAGCGTTGAGACATCCTACGAGCAGTACTTC. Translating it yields CSVETSYEQYF.

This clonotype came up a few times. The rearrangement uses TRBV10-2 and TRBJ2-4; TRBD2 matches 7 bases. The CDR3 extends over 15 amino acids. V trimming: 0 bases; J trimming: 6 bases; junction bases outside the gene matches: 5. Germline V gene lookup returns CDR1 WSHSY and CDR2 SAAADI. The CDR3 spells CASSESASGGNIQYF. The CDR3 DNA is TGCGCCAGCAGTGAGTCAGCTAGCGGAGGAAACATTCAGTACTTC.

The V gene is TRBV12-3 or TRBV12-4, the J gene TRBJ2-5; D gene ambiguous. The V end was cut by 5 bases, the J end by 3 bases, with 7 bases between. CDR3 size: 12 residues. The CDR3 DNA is TGTGCCAGCAGTCTCAACAAAGAGACCCAGTACTTC. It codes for CASSLNKETQYF.

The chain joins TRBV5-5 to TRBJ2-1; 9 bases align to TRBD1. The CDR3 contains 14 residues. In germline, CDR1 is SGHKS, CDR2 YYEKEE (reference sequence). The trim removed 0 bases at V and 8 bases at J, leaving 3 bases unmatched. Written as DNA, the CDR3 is TGTGCCAGCAGCTTGGCACAGGGGGCGGATGAGCAGTTCTTC. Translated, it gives CASSLAQGADEQFF.

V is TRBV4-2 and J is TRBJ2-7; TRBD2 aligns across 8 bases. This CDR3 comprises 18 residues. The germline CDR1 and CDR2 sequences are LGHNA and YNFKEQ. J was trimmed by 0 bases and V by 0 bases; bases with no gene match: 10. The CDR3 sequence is CASSQEQSGGGSSYEQYF. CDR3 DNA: TGTGCCAGCAGCCAAGAGCAAAGCGGCGGGGGGTCCTCCTACGAGCAGTACTTC.

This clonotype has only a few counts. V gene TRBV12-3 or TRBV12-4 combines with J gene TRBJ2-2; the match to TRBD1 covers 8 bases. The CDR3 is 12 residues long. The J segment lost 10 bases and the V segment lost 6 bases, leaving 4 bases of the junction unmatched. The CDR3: CASRGQGAELFF. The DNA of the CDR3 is TGTGCCAGCAGAGGACAGGGTGCGGAGCTGTTTTTT.